A single sample gave rise to the 15 T cell receptor beta chains below, sequenced in a study of blood T cell repertoires in COVID-19. Sequencing was performed with immunoSEQ multiplex PCR; in TCRdb, only in-frame clones are kept and a portion is missing. The repertoire consists of some 75,000 clones, with 70% to 90% occurring once and the leading ten covering less than 3%. Input material: peripheral blood. The receptor set was obtained from a man in his 70s with active or convalescent COVID-19.

The rearrangement uses TRBV27 and TRBJ1-6, with 8 nucleotides matching TRBD1. The CDR3 spans 15 residues. Germline lookup yields CDR1 MNHEY and CDR2 SMNVEV (reference sequence). V was pared by 3 bases and J by 9 bases, with 7 bases of the junction left unmatched. The CDR3 protein is CASSLSRGLGSPLHF. The DNA for the CDR3 is TGTGCCAGCAGTTTGTCCAGGGGGCTTGGTTCACCCCTCCACTTT.

The V call is TRBV25-1, the J call TRBJ2-1; 9 bases are shared with TRBD2. The ends lost 2 bases at V and 5 bases at J; junction bases unmatched: 10. Germline-derived CDR1 and CDR2 are MGHDK and SYGVNS. CDR3 length equals 17 residues. CDR3 DNA sequence: TGTGCCAGCAGTGAAAAATACGGCGGGAGGGCGGACAATGAGCAGTTCTTC. Its protein product is CASSEKYGGRADNEQFF.

The chain is built from TRBV5-6 and TRBJ1-1, with D perhaps TRBD1 (6 bases). Germline V gene lookup returns CDR1 SGHDT and CDR2 YYEEEE. Trimming removed 2 bases at V and 8 bases at J, with 16 bases between. The CDR3 contains 14 residues. CDR3 DNA: TGTGCCAGCAGCTTCCTGACAGGATTGGGCGAAGCTTTCTTT. Its translation: CASSFLTGLGEAFF.

This chain uses TRBV30 with TRBJ1-5; TRBD1 matches at 10 bases. The CDR3 is 15 amino acids. The trim removed 6 bases at V and 2 bases at J, leaving 7 bases unmatched. The germline gives CDR1 GTSNPN, CDR2 SVGIG (reference sequence). For the CDR3, the DNA is TGTGCCTGTACTACCGGGACAGGGGGCAATCAGCCCCAGCATTTT. Amino acids: CACTTGTGGNQPQHF. The complete variable domain, with remaining parts taken from reference TRBV30 and TRBJ1-5, reads SQTIHQWPATLVQPVGSPLSLECTVEGTSNPNLYWYRQAAGRGLQLLFYSVGIGQISSEVPQNLSASRPQDRQFILSSKKLLLSDSGFYLCACTTGTGGNQPQHFGDGTRLSIL.

The chain links TRBV3-1 (or the pseudogene TRBV3-2) to TRBJ2-5; possibly TRBD2 for D (7 bases). Germline CDR1 reads LGHDT; CDR2 reads YNNKEL (reference sequence). V lost 5 bases to trimming and J lost 5 bases, with 15 bases between them. CDR3 length: 14 amino acids. The CDR3 bases are TGTGCCAGCAGCTCGAGAGGGGGGGCTGAGACCCAGTACTTC. Translation: CASSSRGGAETQYF.

This sequence joins TRBV19 and TRBJ2-5, with a weak D call TRBD1 (5 bases). CDR1 and CDR2 (germline): LNHDA, SQIVND (reference sequence). The CDR3 loop spans 13 amino acids. Trimming pared 3 bases from V and 5 bases from J, leaving 10 bases between. The CDR3 sequence is CASSIQGRETQYF. DNA of the CDR3: TGTGCCAGTAGTATTCAGGGCCGGGAGACCCAGTACTTC.

The genes are TRBV11-2 and TRBJ2-3; TRBD1 matches 9 bases. CDR1 and CDR2 from the germline V gene are SGHAT and FQNNGV. Unmatched junction bases numbered 3, after V lost 4 bases and J lost 10 bases. The CDR3 is 12 residues long. CDR3 nucleotides: TGTGCCAGCAGCTACACAGGGGGCGCGCAGTATTTT. Its translation: CASSYTGGAQYF.

V usage is TRBV27 and J usage is TRBJ1-1, with a weak D call TRBD1 (6 bases). The ends were cut back, 2 bases at V and 2 bases at J, with 9 bases in the middle. CDR3 length: 14 residues. CDR1 is MNHEY, CDR2 SMNVEV, per germline (reference sequence). This chain's CDR3 is CASSLNRVNTEAFF. The CDR3 DNA sequence: TGTGCCAGCAGTTTAAACAGGGTTAACACTGAAGCTTTCTTT.

The rearrangement joins TRBV7-9 to TRBJ2-7; a weak D match, TRBD1 (6 bases). V lost 1 base and J lost 6, with 7 bases in between. The CDR3 is 12 amino acids. CDR1 is SEHNR and CDR2 is FQNEAQ in the germline V gene (reference sequence). The CDR3 sequence is CASSLEGGEQYF. CDR3 in DNA: TGTGCCAGCAGCTTAGAAGGGGGCGAGCAGTACTTC.

The chain recombines TRBV6-1 with TRBJ2-5, with 9 bases fitting TRBD2. The CDR3 totals 15 residues. The V segment lost 0 bases and the J segment 5 bases; nucleotides outside the gene matches: 4. Germline assignment: CDR1 MNHNS and CDR2 SASEGT. CDR3 amino acids: CASSEAGLAWETQYF. Written as DNA, the CDR3 is TGTGCCAGCAGTGAAGCGGGACTAGCTTGGGAGACCCAGTACTTC.

This clone was detected only once. The chain employs TRBV25-1 and TRBJ1-2, with a weak D call TRBD1 (5 bases). V was pared by 3 bases and J by 7 bases, with 12 bases between. From germline, CDR1 is MGHDK and CDR2 SYGVNS. There are 13 residues in the CDR3. CDR3 residues: CASSDRVTGGYTF. CDR3 coding DNA: TGTGCCAGCAGTGACAGGGTAACAGGTGGCTACACCTTC.

The gene calls are TRBV9 and TRBJ2-7; 12 bases map to TRBD2. This CDR3 is built from 17 residues. The V and J ends lost 3 bases and 0 bases, in that order; junction bases with no gene match: 7. Per germline, CDR1 SGDLS and CDR2 YYNGEE. CDR3 in amino acids: CASSAGTSGFDSYEQYF. In DNA, the CDR3 is TGTGCCAGCAGCGCCGGGACTAGCGGGTTCGACTCCTACGAGCAGTACTTC.

The chain links TRBV11-2 to TRBJ1-5; 7 bases match TRBD1. The junction had 5 bases not matched to a gene; V was cut back by 5 bases and J by 1 base. The CDR3 runs to 15 residues. Germline V CDR1 and CDR2: SGHAT, FQNNGV. DNA for the CDR3: TGTGCCAGCAGCCGTTCACAGGGGAGCAATCAGCCCCAGCATTTT. Its protein is CASSRSQGSNQPQHF.

This clone has only one observation. This chain links TRBV5-1 with TRBJ2-2, with TRBD1 matching 7 bases. The V and J ends lost 0 bases and 1 base, in that order; junction bases with no gene match: 3. The CDR3 covers 16 residues. The germline V gene encodes CDR1 SGHRS and CDR2 YFSETQ. CDR3 loop: CASSLAGTVNTGELFF. The CDR3, as DNA: TGCGCCAGCAGCTTGGCCGGGACAGTGAACACCGGGGAGCTGTTTTTT.

The J gene is TRBJ2-1, the V gene TRBV7-9, with 10 bases identical to TRBD1. J gave up 10 bases and V 3 bases, and 12 bases lay outside the gene matches. The CDR3 has 16 residues. Germline CDR1 and CDR2: SEHNR and FQNEAQ (reference sequence). The CDR3 loop is CASSFMIRQGAGEQFF. In nucleotides, the CDR3 is TGTGCCAGCAGCTTCATGATCCGACAGGGGGCAGGGGAGCAGTTCTTC.